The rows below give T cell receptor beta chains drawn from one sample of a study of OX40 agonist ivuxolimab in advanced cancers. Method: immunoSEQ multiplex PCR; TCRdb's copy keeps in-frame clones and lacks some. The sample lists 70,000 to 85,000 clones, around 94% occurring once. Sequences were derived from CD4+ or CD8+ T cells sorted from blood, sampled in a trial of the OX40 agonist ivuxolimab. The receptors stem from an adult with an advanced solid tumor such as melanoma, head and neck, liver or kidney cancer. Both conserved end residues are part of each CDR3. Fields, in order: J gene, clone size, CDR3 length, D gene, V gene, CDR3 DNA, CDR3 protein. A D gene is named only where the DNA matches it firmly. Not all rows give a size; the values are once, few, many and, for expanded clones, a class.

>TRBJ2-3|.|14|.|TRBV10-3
TGTGCCATCAGGGACTTAGAAGGGGTCGATACGCAGTATTTT
CAIRDLEGVDTQYF
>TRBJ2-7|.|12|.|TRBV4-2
TGTGCCAGCAGCCAATCCACGGGCCCTCAGTACTTC
CASSQSTGPQYF
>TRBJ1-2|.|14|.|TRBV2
TGTGCCAGCAGTGAACGGACGGATCCCTATGGCTACACCTTC
CASSERTDPYGYTF
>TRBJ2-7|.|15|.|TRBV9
TGTGCCAGCAGCGTAGAAGGGGGGGCGTCTCTCGAGCAGTACTTC
CASSVEGGASLEQYF
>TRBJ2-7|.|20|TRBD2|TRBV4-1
TGCGCCAGCAGCCAAGAGGGTAGCGGGAGGCCCCTATTGAAAACCTACGAGCAGTACTTC
CASSQEGSGRPLLKTYEQYF
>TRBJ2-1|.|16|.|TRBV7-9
TGTGCCAGCAGCTCCCGACAGGCCAGCTCCTACAATGAGCAGTTCTTC
CASSSRQASSYNEQFF
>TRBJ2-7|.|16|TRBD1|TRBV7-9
TGTGCCAGCAGCTTTCGGGCCGGGACAGTCACCTACGAGCAGTACTTC
CASSFRAGTVTYEQYF
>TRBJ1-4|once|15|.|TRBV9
TGTGCCAGCAGCGTAGGGGGTACAACTAATGAAAAACTGTTTTTT
CASSVGGTTNEKLFF
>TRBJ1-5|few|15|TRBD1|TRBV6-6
TGTGCCAGCAGTTATACTCAGGGGGCACGTCAGCCCCAGCATTTT
CASSYTQGARQPQHF
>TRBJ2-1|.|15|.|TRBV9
TGTGCCAGCGAACGAGGGGGAGCTGCCTACAATGAGCAGTTCTTC
CASERGGAAYNEQFF
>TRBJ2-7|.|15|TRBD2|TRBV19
TGTGCCAGTAGTATCACGGTAGCGGGCACCTACGAGCAGTACTTC
CASSITVAGTYEQYF
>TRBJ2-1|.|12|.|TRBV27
TGTGCCAGCGAGGGGTCATACAATGAGCAGTTCTTC
CASEGSYNEQFF
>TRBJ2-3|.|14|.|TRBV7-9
TGTGCCAGCAGGCCGGCACCAAACACAGATACGCAGTATTTT
CASRPAPNTDTQYF
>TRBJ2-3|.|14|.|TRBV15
TGTGCCACCAGCAGAGCGAAACAGGCAGATACGCAGTATTTT
CATSRAKQADTQYF
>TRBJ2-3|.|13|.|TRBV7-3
TGTGCCAGCAGCTTATTAACCACAGATACGCAGTATTTT
CASSLLTTDTQYF
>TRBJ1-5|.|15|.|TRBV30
TGTGCCTGGAGTCACGGGGGGAGTAGCAATCAGCCCCAGCATTTT
CAWSHGGSSNQPQHF
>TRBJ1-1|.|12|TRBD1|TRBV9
TGTGCCAGCAGCTCGACTGGGACAGACTTTATCTTT
CASSSTGTDFIF
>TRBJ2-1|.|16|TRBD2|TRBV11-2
TGTGCCAGCAGCTTCCACTTCGCGGGAGGGGGCAATGAGCAGTTCTTC
CASSFHFAGGGNEQFF
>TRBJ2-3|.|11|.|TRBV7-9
TGTGCCAGCAGCTTAGAAGATACGCAGTATTTT
CASSLEDTQYF
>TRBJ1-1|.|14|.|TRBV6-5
TGTGCCAGCAGTAGGACAGCGATGAACACTGAAGCTTTCTTT
CASSRTAMNTEAFF
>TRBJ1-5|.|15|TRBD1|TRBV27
TGTGCCAGCAGTCCCGGGACAGGGGGGAATCAGCCCCAGCATTTT
CASSPGTGGNQPQHF
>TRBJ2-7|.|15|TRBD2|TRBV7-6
TGTGCCAGCAGCTTAGCGGGCGGGAGGGCCGCCGAGCAGTACTTC
CASSLAGGRAAEQYF
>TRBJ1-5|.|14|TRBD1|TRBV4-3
TGCGCCAGCAGCCTGGACAGGGCCAATCAGCCCCAGCATTTT
CASSLDRANQPQHF
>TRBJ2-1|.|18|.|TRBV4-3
TGCGCCAGCAGCCAAGTTTGGAGGGGAGAGGGGACCTACAATGAGCAGTTCTTC
CASSQVWRGEGTYNEQFF
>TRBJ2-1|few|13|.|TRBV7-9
TGTGCCAGCAGCCCCTCTCTCCCGGATGAGCAGTTCTTC
CASSPSLPDEQFF
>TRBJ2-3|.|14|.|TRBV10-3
TGTGCCATCAGATCAGGGGATTTAGGAGATACGCAGTATTTT
CAIRSGDLGDTQYF
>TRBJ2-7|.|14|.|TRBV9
TGTGCCAGCAGCGCAACAGGGATCCCCTACGAGCAGTACTTC
CASSATGIPYEQYF
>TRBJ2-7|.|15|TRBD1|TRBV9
TGTGCCAGCAGCGCCCTCCCGGACAGGAATTACGAGCAGTACTTC
CASSALPDRNYEQYF
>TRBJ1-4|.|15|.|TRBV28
TGTGCCAGCAGTTTAATCGGTAGGGGGAGGGAAAAACTGTTTTTT
CASSLIGRGREKLFF
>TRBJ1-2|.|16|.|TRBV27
TGTGCCAGCAGCCCGGTCCCCAGGGGCGCTAACTATGGCTACACCTTC
CASSPVPRGANYGYTF
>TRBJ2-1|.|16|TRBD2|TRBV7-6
TGTGCCAGCAGTCCAGTCCGACTAGCGGATTACAATGAGCAGTTCTTC
CASSPVRLADYNEQFF
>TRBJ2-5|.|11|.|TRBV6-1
TGTGCCAGCAGTGAACGCGAGACCCAGTACTTC
CASSERETQYF
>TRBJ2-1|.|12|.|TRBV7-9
TGTGCCAGCAGCTTAGGTGTGCCGCCGCAGTTCTTC
CASSLGVPPQFF